This T cell receptor (beta chain) was sequenced in a study of blood T cell repertoires in COVID-19 (dated by TCRdb to 2018 to 2021). The study in broad terms: The collaborator samples originated in the United States, Italy and Spain and spanned the acute and convalescent phases of COVID-19. The prospective study material was composed of cDNA or gDNA derived from T cells, B-cell-depleted T cells, or PBMCs. Subjects who had been exposed to COVID-19, were actively infected with it, or had recovered from it provided the deeply sampled blood TCRbeta repertoires that made up the dataset. The repertoires were made available in a free public database intended to serve as a resource for research on the immune response to SARS-CoV-2. Samples were obtained from the ongoing ImmuneRACE study (first 160 participants) and from over 1,000 subjects provided by 6 global collaborators. Sample metadata almost always included a de-identified subject ID, COVID-19 status, age in years and sex. HLA class I and class II types, where available, came from metadata supplied by the sample provider rather than from assay-based typing.

Including the terminal cysteine and phenylalanine, the CDR3 comprises 16 residues. Only the CDR3 DNA stays, 48 bases, in frame from base 1. The germline V gene (reference sequence) provides CDR1 LGHDT and CDR2 YNNKEL. V is pared back by 5 bases and J by 0 bases, with 14 bases lying between the germline termini. Note on this clone: Its antigen remains undetermined. No much larger clone is present one base from it, and per-base qualities are unavailable.

The research as a whole found: The amount of clinical and demographic metadata varied by source and participant and was provided uncurated.

TCRbeta CDR3 regions were amplified from genomic DNA by means of the immunoSEQ Assay, a bias-controlled multiplex PCR. Processing in the source paper ran as follows. Within the assay, amplification of reference gene primers was used to estimate how many nucleated cells each sample contained. Sequence reads were collapsed and filtered to measure the absolute abundance of every unique TCRbeta CDR3 rearrangement. For each sample, productive Simpson clonality was calculated by taking the square root of Simpson's diversity index across productive rearrangements. TCRdb holds this immuneACCESS table with in-frame rearrangements only. Some clones are missing; in checked studies, unresolved V genes explain under half, and the rest has no known cause. Clonal size and the V and J genes are those of that table, whereas D and trimming came from the DNA. The sample has about 250,000 clones on record, approximately 85% of them singletons. 4.5% to 5.5% of the sample is held by the ten biggest clonotypes.

In Seattle, one collaborating source enrolled patients while the infection was active and tracked those patients longitudinally over the course of disease. Each collaborating institution followed its own protocols to collect whole blood in K2EDTA tubes. For TCRbeta analysis, collaborators shipped samples in one of three forms: frozen whole blood, isolated PBMCs, or DNA extracted from either of those sample types. Material: peripheral blood. The chain joins TRBV3-1 (or the pseudogene TRBV3-2) to TRBJ2-1; perhaps TRBD1 is the D gene, with 6 bases matching. The TCR sequence derives from a man between 45 and 60 years old with COVID-19, enrolled during active disease. CDR3 loop: CASSRTGTPSYNEQFF. DNA sequence: TGTGCCAGCAGCAGAACTGGGACACCCTCCTACAATGAGCAGTTCTTC.